This TCR beta chain was profiled in a study of T cell changes during pregnancy in multiple sclerosis. Trimming stripped 2 bases from V and 6 bases from J, with 9 bases between. CDR3 length: 13 amino acids. The germline V gene has CDR1 MRHNA and CDR2 SNTAGT. Clones were sequenced by immunoSEQ multiplex PCR, and TCRdb holds only the in-frame ones, with some missing. The table shows tens of thousands of clones, with about 91% occurring only once. The genes are TRBV6-4 and TRBJ2-3; weak D call: TRBD1 (6 bases). Sequencing used CD4+ T cells from peripheral blood mononuclear cells, obtained after pregnancy. This receptor was obtained from a female donor with multiple sclerosis, enrolled in a pregnancy study. The CDR3 nucleotides read TGTGCCAGCAGTGACGAAAGGGGGGATACGCAGTATTTT. The encoded protein is CASSDERGDTQYF.